The sequence of this T cell receptor beta chain was determined in a study of cytomegalovirus exposure and HLA in healthy donors. PCR used 60 Vbeta primers and 13 Jbeta primers. Profiled with immunoSEQ multiplex PCR; TCRdb holds only in-frame clones, not every one. The listing records about 160,000 clones. Everyone who donated was a healthy bone marrow donor. This CDR3 region has 13 residues. V trimming: 3 bases; J trimming: 5 bases; junction bases outside the gene matches: 3. Germline V CDR1 and CDR2: SEHNR, FQNEAQ (reference sequence). The chain recombines TRBV7-9 with TRBJ1-1; 7 nucleotides align to TRBD1. Sequencing used PBMCs. The sequence derives from a man aged 30 to 45 in good health and CMV-seronegative. The CDR3 region has the DNA TGTGCCAGCAGCTTCGACAGGGTAACTGAAGCTTTCTTT. This codes for CASSFDRVTEAFF.